This TCR beta chain derives from a study of T cells in Graves' hyperthyroidism and ophthalmopathy. Study-wide results and caveats: Ophthalmopathy got predicted by the model a median around 6.6 months before its onset. Patients with ophthalmopathy were separated from those with stable hyperthyroidism by a 13 V-J model.

Active moderate-to-severe ophthalmopathy, Clinical Activity Score at least 3, NOSPECS at least 4, under 3 months' duration. Uncontrolled infections, other autoimmune diseases, pregnancy or lactation led to exclusion of patients. The germline V gene encodes CDR1 GTSNPN and CDR2 SVGIG (reference sequence). Deletions cut 2 bases from V and 5 bases from J, with 18 bases between. This CDR3 spans 16 amino acids. As regards this clonotype: Its antigen is currently unknown.

The investigators amplified TCR beta CDR3 regions from RNA transcripts. TCR CDR3 underwent first-round RT-PCR with the HTBI primer set. TCRdb processed the multiplex PCR reads anew with MiXCR; each CDR3 protein has one entry. The sample contains nearly 250,000 distinct CDR3 sequences, roughly 15% of which appear only once. The receptor comes from a woman younger than 35 with Graves' ophthalmopathy. This chain connects TRBV30 to TRBJ1-4; TRBD1 is a possible D gene (5 bases). The sequencing input was blood. CDR3 sequence: CAWSSRGVDRNEKLFF. The CDR3 region has the DNA TGTGCCTGGAGTTCGAGGGGTGTGGACCGGAATGAAAAACTGTTTTTT.